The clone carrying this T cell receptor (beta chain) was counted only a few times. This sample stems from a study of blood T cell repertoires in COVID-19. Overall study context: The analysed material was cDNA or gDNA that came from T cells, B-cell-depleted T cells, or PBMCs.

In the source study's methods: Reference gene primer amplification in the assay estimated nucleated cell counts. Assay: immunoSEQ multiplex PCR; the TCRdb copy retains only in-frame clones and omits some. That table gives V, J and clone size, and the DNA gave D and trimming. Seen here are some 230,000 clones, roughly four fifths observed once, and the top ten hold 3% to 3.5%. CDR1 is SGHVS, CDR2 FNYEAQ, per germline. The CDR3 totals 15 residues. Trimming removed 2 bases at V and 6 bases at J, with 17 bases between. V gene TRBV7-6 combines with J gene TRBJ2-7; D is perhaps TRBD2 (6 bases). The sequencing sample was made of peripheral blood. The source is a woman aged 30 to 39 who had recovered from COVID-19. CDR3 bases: TGTGCCAGCAGCTTAACCCAGGTGGGGGGTGGCGAGCAGTACTTC. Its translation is CASSLTQVGGGEQYF.